The present entry profiles one TCR beta chain with its context. The antigen is unknown. The V end lost 5 bases, the J end lost 5 bases, and 18 bases lay between the germline ends. Germline assignment: CDR1 SGHTA and CDR2 FQGTGA. This CDR3 contains 15 residues. TCRs were amplified from about 620 ng gDNA of bulk tumor per sample. Widely spaced biopsies, several per primary tumor, were obtained at surgery. The cohort was untreated, with newly diagnosed non-small cell lung cancer undergoing curative surgery. This sample stems from a study of immune heterogeneity within non-small cell lung tumors. For the study at large: With respect to histology, the tumors encompassed a few squamous cell carcinomas, some 10 non-squamous carcinomas and 1 not otherwise specified.

Study observations and caveats: Most high-frequency T-cell receptor beta clonotypes were specific to a single patient. Identical dominant CDR3 beta clonotypes recurred across tumor sites within a patient, alongside site-unique high-frequency clones.

TCR beta CDR3 regions came from multiplex PCR with 32 forward V and 13 reverse J primers. TCRdb re-called the multiplex PCR reads with MiXCR, one entry per CDR3 protein. The table includes several thousand distinct CDR3 sequences, 20% to 25% detected once. J is TRBJ2-5 and V is TRBV7-3, with D possibly TRBD1 on 7 matching bases. The sequencing input was lung tumor tissue. The clonotype comes from a female donor with non-small cell lung cancer. The CDR3 DNA reads as TGTGCCAGCAGCGCCCAGGGGGGAAATGGGGAGACCCAGTACTTC. Residues: CASSAQGGNGETQYF.